This TCR beta chain was profiled in a study of control samples from healthy donors and cancer patients. The protocol was immunoSEQ multiplex PCR, while the TCRdb copy is restricted to in-frame clones and leaves out a portion. The table shows about 130,000 clones, with over 80% occurring only once. The CDR3 is 13 amino acids. Germline CDR1 and CDR2: SGHNT and YENEEA. The V end was cut by 5 bases, the J end by 0 bases, with 8 bases between. This clonotype was sampled from a woman aged 50 to 60 in good health. The chain uses TRBV11-3 and TRBJ2-7, with D unclear. The specimen sequenced was blood. The DNA for the CDR3 is TGTGCCAGCAGCCCGGGTAGCTCCTACGAGCAGTACTTC. Translation: CASSPGSSYEQYF.